This TCR beta chain was found in a study of brain T cells in children with intractable seizures. Time point specified: blood from clinic visit 5 months post-surgery; TSC patient then seizure free. Sequencing was limited to surgery cases with top T cell transcript signatures in brain tissue. Before surgery, patients took at least one anti-epileptic drug. Concerning this clone: The antigen remains unidentified.

The study, taken as a whole, reports: HCMV serostatus was not known, and viral specificity came from CDR3 similarity only. Clones missing pre-surgery may reflect undersampling of that blood sample.

Clones were read by immunoSEQ multiplex PCR, and TCRdb kept only the in-frame ones, dropping some. The profile shows hundreds of thousands of clones, about 93% of them singletons. Looked up from germline, CDR1 is SGHRS and CDR2 is YFSETQ. The CDR3 contains 15 residues. The V end was cut by 0 bases, the J end by 3 bases, with 13 bases between. The source of this sequence is a boy under two years old with tuberous sclerosis and intractable seizures. V gene TRBV5-1 combines with J gene TRBJ2-7; either TRBD1 or TRBD2 may fit D (5 bases each). The sample in question was peripheral blood, obtained 4 to 5 months after surgery. CDR3 in DNA: TGCGCCAGCAGCTTGGACTCGGGACGGTACTACGAGCAGTACTTC. Translating it yields CASSLDSGRYYEQYF.